Listed below are T cell receptor beta chains from one sample, sequenced in a study of shared clonotypes between healthy human individuals. The data were produced by immunoSEQ multiplex PCR, yet TCRdb's version contains in-frame clones alone and is incomplete. The sample lists about 2 million clones; about 95% were seen once. The sequenced material came from naive CD8+ T cells sorted from blood. These receptors were collected from a man between 18 and 35 years old in good health. Both conserved end residues are part of each CDR3. Each record gives: V gene, D gene, clone size, CDR3 length, J gene, CDR3 protein, CDR3 DNA. D genes are given only for firm matches. Rows may omit the clone size; those that give it use once, few, many or a size class.

v_gene: TRBV10-2; d_gene: TRBD1; abundance: .; len: 13; j_gene: TRBJ2-2; CDR3aa: CASRTGNTGELFF; CDR3nt: TGCGCCAGTCGGACAGGAAACACCGGGGAGCTGTTTTTT
v_gene: TRBV4-1; d_gene: .; abundance: .; len: 15; j_gene: TRBJ2-4; CDR3aa: CASSQLVSAKNIQYF; CDR3nt: TGCGCCAGCAGCCAACTAGTCTCGGCCAAAAACATTCAGTACTTC
v_gene: TRBV29-1; d_gene: .; abundance: .; len: 12; j_gene: TRBJ2-1; CDR3aa: CSVVYGYNEQFF; CDR3nt: TGCAGCGTGGTGTACGGATACAATGAGCAGTTCTTC
v_gene: TRBV10-2; d_gene: TRBD2; abundance: .; len: 17; j_gene: TRBJ2-1; CDR3aa: CASSAAGMGESYNEQFF; CDR3nt: TGCGCCAGCAGCGCAGCGGGGATGGGGGAATCCTACAATGAGCAGTTCTTC
v_gene: TRBV12-5; d_gene: .; abundance: once; len: 16; j_gene: TRBJ2-5; CDR3aa: CASASQQGTIKETQYF; CDR3nt: TGTGCTAGTGCCTCCCAACAGGGCACGATCAAGGAGACCCAGTACTTC
v_gene: TRBV2; d_gene: .; abundance: once; len: 13; j_gene: TRBJ2-1; CDR3aa: CASSEVSPDEQFF; CDR3nt: TGTGCCAGCAGTGAAGTTAGTCCAGATGAGCAGTTCTTC
v_gene: TRBV2; d_gene: TRBD1; abundance: .; len: 16; j_gene: TRBJ1-5; CDR3aa: CASSEGGQRGNQPQHF; CDR3nt: TGTGCCAGCAGTGAAGGGGGACAGCGGGGCAATCAGCCCCAGCATTTT
v_gene: TRBV5-1; d_gene: .; abundance: .; len: 17; j_gene: TRBJ1-1; CDR3aa: CASSLVGGPFRGTEAFF; CDR3nt: TGCGCCAGCAGCTTGGTAGGGGGTCCTTTCCGGGGCACTGAAGCTTTCTTT
v_gene: TRBV7-9; d_gene: .; abundance: .; len: 13; j_gene: TRBJ2-7; CDR3aa: CASSQPLDYEQYF; CDR3nt: TGTGCCAGCAGCCAACCTCTTGACTACGAGCAGTACTTC
v_gene: TRBV7-2; d_gene: .; abundance: once; len: 15; j_gene: TRBJ2-7; CDR3aa: CASSLVLGTGYEQYF; CDR3nt: TGTGCCAGCAGCTTAGTGCTCGGAACCGGATACGAGCAGTACTTC
v_gene: TRBV29-1; d_gene: .; abundance: .; len: 13; j_gene: TRBJ2-7; CDR3aa: CSVRGGMSYEQYF; CDR3nt: TGCAGCGTTCGGGGCGGAATGAGCTACGAGCAGTACTTC
v_gene: TRBV27; d_gene: .; abundance: .; len: 13; j_gene: TRBJ2-1; CDR3aa: CASSLIRGDEQFF; CDR3nt: TGTGCCAGCAGTTTAATCAGGGGCGATGAGCAGTTCTTC
v_gene: TRBV28; d_gene: .; abundance: .; len: 15; j_gene: TRBJ1-1; CDR3aa: CASSSVRVGDTEAFF; CDR3nt: TGTGCCAGCAGTTCCGTTCGGGTGGGGGACACTGAAGCTTTCTTT
v_gene: TRBV28; d_gene: .; abundance: .; len: 14; j_gene: TRBJ2-7; CDR3aa: CASSLPGGYYEQYF; CDR3nt: TGTGCCAGCAGTCTCCCCGGGGGATACTACGAGCAGTACTTC
v_gene: TRBV5-6; d_gene: .; abundance: .; len: 12; j_gene: TRBJ1-5; CDR3aa: CASSSWDQPQHF; CDR3nt: TGTGCCAGCAGCTCATGGGATCAGCCCCAGCATTTT
v_gene: TRBV11-2; d_gene: .; abundance: .; len: 15; j_gene: TRBJ2-2; CDR3aa: CASSLVGGVTGELFF; CDR3nt: TGTGCCAGCAGCTTAGTTGGCGGGGTCACCGGGGAGCTGTTTTTT
v_gene: TRBV4-3; d_gene: .; abundance: .; len: 16; j_gene: TRBJ2-5; CDR3aa: CASSQDGSHYGETQYF; CDR3nt: TGCGCCAGCAGCCAAGACGGGTCGCACTACGGGGAGACCCAGTACTTC
v_gene: TRBV2; d_gene: TRBD2; abundance: .; len: 16; j_gene: TRBJ2-1; CDR3aa: CASSVQRETPYNEQFF; CDR3nt: TGTGCCAGCAGTGTTCAGCGGGAGACCCCCTACAATGAGCAGTTCTTC
v_gene: TRBV5-4; d_gene: .; abundance: .; len: 13; j_gene: TRBJ2-2; CDR3aa: CASSLGGIGELFF; CDR3nt: TGTGCCAGCAGCTTGGGGGGTATCGGGGAGCTGTTTTTT
v_gene: TRBV7-9; d_gene: .; abundance: .; len: 12; j_gene: TRBJ2-3; CDR3aa: CASSLIEDTQYF; CDR3nt: TGTGCCAGCAGCCTGATAGAAGATACGCAGTATTTT
v_gene: TRBV6-5; d_gene: TRBD2; abundance: .; len: 15; j_gene: TRBJ2-2; CDR3aa: CASSPAGGGTGELFF; CDR3nt: TGTGCCAGCAGTCCAGCGGGAGGAGGCACCGGGGAGCTGTTTTTT
v_gene: TRBV4-1; d_gene: .; abundance: .; len: 15; j_gene: TRBJ2-1; CDR3aa: CASSQARASYNEQFF; CDR3nt: TGCGCCAGCAGCCAAGCCAGGGCCTCCTACAATGAGCAGTTCTTC
v_gene: TRBV5-6; d_gene: .; abundance: .; len: 14; j_gene: TRBJ2-7; CDR3aa: CASSQGNIPYEQYF; CDR3nt: TGTGCCAGCAGCCAGGGTAATATCCCCTACGAGCAGTACTTC
v_gene: TRBV5-8; d_gene: TRBD1; abundance: .; len: 15; j_gene: TRBJ2-3; CDR3aa: CASSLIGGLTDTQYF; CDR3nt: TGTGCCAGCAGCTTGATAGGGGGCCTCACAGATACGCAGTATTTT
v_gene: TRBV6-6; d_gene: .; abundance: once; len: 12; j_gene: TRBJ2-7; CDR3aa: CASSPHPYEQYF; CDR3nt: TGTGCCAGCAGCCCTCATCCCTACGAGCAGTACTTC
v_gene: TRBV6-5; d_gene: .; abundance: .; len: 13; j_gene: TRBJ1-1; CDR3aa: CASSGGPNTEAFF; CDR3nt: TGTGCCAGCAGCGGGGGCCCGAACACTGAAGCTTTCTTT
v_gene: TRBV27; d_gene: .; abundance: .; len: 15; j_gene: TRBJ1-1; CDR3aa: CASSLGRTMNTEAFF; CDR3nt: TGTGCCAGCAGTTTAGGGAGGACGATGAACACTGAAGCTTTCTTT
v_gene: TRBV7-6; d_gene: TRBD1; abundance: .; len: 17; j_gene: TRBJ1-2; CDR3aa: CASSSGQGSASGYGYTF; CDR3nt: TGTGCCAGCAGCTCGGGACAGGGATCCGCTTCTGGGTATGGCTACACCTTC
v_gene: TRBV27; d_gene: .; abundance: .; len: 13; j_gene: TRBJ2-7; CDR3aa: CASSQGGSYEQYF; CDR3nt: TGTGCCAGCTCGCAGGGGGGGAGCTACGAGCAGTACTTC
v_gene: TRBV7-9; d_gene: TRBD2; abundance: few; len: 15; j_gene: TRBJ2-7; CDR3aa: CASSRTSGGSYEQYF; CDR3nt: TGTGCCAGCAGCCGGACTAGCGGGGGCTCCTACGAGCAGTACTTC
v_gene: TRBV12-1; d_gene: .; abundance: .; len: 16; j_gene: TRBJ2-7; CDR3aa: CASSYRQGQGAYEQYF; CDR3nt: TGTGCCAGCAGCTACCGCCAAGGACAGGGGGCCTACGAGCAGTACTTC
v_gene: TRBV7-9; d_gene: .; abundance: .; len: 12; j_gene: TRBJ1-1; CDR3aa: CASSLKGTEAFF; CDR3nt: TGTGCCAGCAGCTTAAAGGGCACTGAAGCTTTCTTT
v_gene: TRBV28; d_gene: TRBD1; abundance: .; len: 15; j_gene: TRBJ2-3; CDR3aa: CASSPTDRAPDTQYF; CDR3nt: TGTGCCAGCAGCCCTACTGACAGGGCCCCAGATACGCAGTATTTT
v_gene: TRBV27; d_gene: .; abundance: .; len: 17; j_gene: TRBJ1-1; CDR3aa: CASSLSSFSRTDVEAFF; CDR3nt: TGTGCCAGCAGTTTATCGTCTTTTTCTCGGACAGATGTAGAAGCTTTCTTT
v_gene: TRBV28; d_gene: TRBD1; abundance: once; len: 14; j_gene: TRBJ2-2; CDR3aa: CASKLTGGTGELFF; CDR3nt: TGTGCCAGCAAACTAACAGGGGGCACCGGGGAGCTGTTTTTT
v_gene: TRBV19; d_gene: TRBD2; abundance: .; len: 15; j_gene: TRBJ2-7; CDR3aa: CASSTTSGLQYEQYF; CDR3nt: TGTGCCAGTAGTACGACTAGCGGGTTACAATACGAGCAGTACTTC
v_gene: TRBV5-1; d_gene: .; abundance: .; len: 18; j_gene: TRBJ2-4; CDR3aa: CASSLEAIDLLGKNIQYF; CDR3nt: TGCGCCAGCAGCTTGGAAGCTATAGACCTGCTAGGCAAAAACATTCAGTACTTC
v_gene: TRBV5-4; d_gene: TRBD1; abundance: .; len: 17; j_gene: TRBJ2-2; CDR3aa: CASSLDGDRANTGELFF; CDR3nt: TGTGCCAGCAGCTTGGACGGGGACAGAGCGAACACCGGGGAGCTGTTTTTT
v_gene: TRBV1; d_gene: .; abundance: .; len: 16; j_gene: TRBJ2-1; CDR3aa: CTSSQDKSGFYNEQFF; CDR3nt: TGCACCAGCAGCCAAGACAAGAGCGGATTCTACAATGAGCAGTTCTTC
v_gene: TRBV25-1; d_gene: .; abundance: .; len: 12; j_gene: TRBJ2-3; CDR3aa: CASMGVEYTQYF; CDR3nt: TGTGCCAGCATGGGGGTTGAATATACGCAGTATTTT
v_gene: TRBV27; d_gene: .; abundance: .; len: 16; j_gene: TRBJ1-5; CDR3aa: CASSSSQGESNQPQHF; CDR3nt: TGTGCCAGCAGTTCTAGTCAGGGCGAGAGCAATCAGCCCCAGCATTTT